A single sample is the source of the 18 T cell receptor beta chains below, sequenced in a study of memory CD4+ T cells and cytomegalovirus serostatus. The method was immunoSEQ multiplex PCR; TCRdb's version includes in-frame clones alone and lacks a portion of them. There are 35,000 to 55,000 clones in the sample; 76% occur only once, and 1.5% to 2.5% lies in the top ten. The sort gate was single viable CD3+CD4+CD8-CD45RO+ cells for memory CD4+ T cells. Sequenced sample: memory CD4+ T cells from blood. The receptors come from an adult in good health and CMV-seronegative.

The chain carries TRBV27 and TRBJ2-1, with TRBD2 matching over 9 bases. V was pared by 3 bases and J by 9 bases, with 12 bases of the junction left unmatched. The CDR3 spans 16 residues. Germline V gene data show CDR1 as MNHEY and CDR2 as SMNVEV (reference sequence). The CDR3 DNA reads as TGTGCCAGCAGTTTCGGGCGGGGGGGCCATTCCAGTGAGCAGTTCTTC. This translates into CASSFGRGGHSSEQFF.

The gene calls are TRBV19 and TRBJ2-1; either TRBD1 or TRBD2 may supply D (5 bases each). Deletions cut 6 bases from V and 2 bases from J, with 14 bases between. Germline V gene lookup returns CDR1 LNHDA and CDR2 SQIVND (reference sequence). CDR3 size: 15 residues. The CDR3 region is CASSARDLAYNEQFF. CDR3 DNA: TGTGCCAGTAGCGCCCGGGACCTCGCCTACAATGAGCAGTTCTTC.

The chain combines TRBV6-6 with TRBJ2-7, with D perhaps TRBD1 (5 bases). Germline V gene data show CDR1 as MNHNY and CDR2 as SVGAGI (reference sequence). This CDR3 has 16 residues. Trimming removed 2 bases from V and 2 bases from J, with 16 bases in between. The CDR3 is CASSYEPGQAAYEQYF. CDR3 nucleotides: TGTGCCAGCAGTTACGAGCCAGGACAAGCAGCCTACGAGCAGTACTTC.

The J gene is TRBJ2-1, the V gene TRBV5-4; no clear D gene. This CDR3 is built from 13 residues. The V end was cut by 1 base, the J end by 6 bases, with 8 bases between. Germline CDR1 is SGHNT and CDR2 is YYREEE (reference sequence). This CDR3 is CASSLQGSNEQFF. The CDR3 coding sequence is TGTGCCAGCAGCTTGCAAGGGTCCAATGAGCAGTTCTTC. The variable domain in full, with the rest retrieved from reference TRBV5-4 and TRBJ2-1, is ETGVTQSPTHLIKTRGQQVTLRCSSQSGHNTVSWYQQALGQGPQFIFQYYREEENGRGNFPPRFSGLQFPNYSSELNVNALELDDSALYLCASSLQGSNEQFFGPGTRLTVL.

The rearrangement links TRBV9 to TRBJ2-1; TRBD1 matches 11 bases. The germline CDR1 and CDR2 sequences are SGDLS and YYNGEE. V gave up 3 bases and J gave up 7 bases; unmatched junction bases: 3. CDR3 length: 14 residues. CDR3 sequence (DNA): TGTGCCAGCAGCGCGGACAGGGGGCGTAATGAGCAGTTCTTC. It translates to CASSADRGRNEQFF.

V usage is TRBV6-5 and J usage is TRBJ1-2; D may be TRBD1 (5 bases). V lost 5 bases and J 7 bases, leaving 17 bases between the germline ends. The germline CDR1 and CDR2 sequences are MNHEY and SVGAGI. The CDR3 consists of 14 residues. The CDR3 bases are TGTGCCAGCAGTAGGGGACTGGACGTGGGTGGCTACACCTTC. Amino acids: CASSRGLDVGGYTF.

This clone has just a few counts. The chain employs TRBV6-1 and TRBJ2-6, with no clear D. Germline loops: CDR1 MNHNS, CDR2 SASEGT. The CDR3 spans 15 residues. The V and J ends lost 5 bases and 0 bases respectively, with 8 bases between them. CDR3 nucleotide sequence: TGTGCCAGCAGTAGTTCTCGCTCTGGGGCCAACGTCCTGACTTTC. As protein: CASSSSRSGANVLTF.

The CDR3, as DNA: TGTGCCAGCAGCTCACGAAACACTGAAGCTTTCTTT. It yields the protein CASSSRNTEAFF. The chain recombines TRBV7-2 with TRBJ1-1; D call uncertain. Germline V CDR1 and CDR2: SGHTA, FQGNSA. Trimming removed 4 bases from V and 2 bases from J, with 5 bases in between. This CDR3 is built from 12 residues.

This sequence joins TRBV20-1 and TRBJ1-4, with D possibly matching TRBD1 (6 bases). V was pared by 5 bases and J by 13 bases, with 14 bases between. Looked up from germline, CDR1 is DFQATT and CDR2 is SNEGSKA (reference sequence). CDR3 length: 11 residues. The CDR3 bases are TGCAGTGCTCCGAGGGGGGATCGACTGTTTTTT. Encoded protein: CSAPRGDRLFF.

This clone was detected only once. This chain links TRBV10-3 with TRBJ2-3, with TRBD1 matching over 7 bases. Germline CDR1 is ENHRY and CDR2 is SYGVKD. Trimming removed 6 bases from V and 2 bases from J; junction bases left unmatched: 5. This CDR3 spans 14 amino acids. CDR3 nucleotide sequence: TGTGCCATCAGGGGGACAGAGAACACAGATACGCAGTATTTT. It translates to CAIRGTENTDTQYF.

The V gene is TRBV10-3, the J gene TRBJ1-2, with D tentatively TRBD1 (5 bases). The CDR3 has 12 amino acids. Germline V lookup: CDR1 ENHRY, CDR2 SYGVKD. V lost 10 bases and J lost 3, with 12 bases in between. The CDR3 region is CATHDRDYGYTF. DNA of the CDR3: TGTGCCACCCATGACAGAGACTATGGCTACACCTTC.

This clone is judged medium-sized. The rearrangement joins TRBV2 to TRBJ1-1, with 7 bases identical to TRBD1. Germline V gene lookup returns CDR1 SNHLY and CDR2 FYNNEI. This CDR3 has 12 amino acids. The V gene end was trimmed by 6 bases and the J gene end by 11 bases; junction bases not matched to a gene: 9. The CDR3 DNA sequence: TGTGCCAGCAGAACCACAGGGGCGTGGGCTTTCTTT. This sequence encodes CASRTTGAWAFF.

Only a few counts were recorded for this clone. CDR3 DNA sequence: TGTGCCAGTAAGTCTGGGACAGGATTAATGAACACTGAAGCTTTCTTT. It encodes CASKSGTGLMNTEAFF. V is TRBV19 and J is TRBJ1-1; 8 bases are a match to TRBD1. The V and J ends lost 7 bases and 0 bases, in that order; junction bases with no gene match: 10. The CDR3 is made up of 16 amino acids. CDR1 is LNHDA, CDR2 SQIVND, per germline (reference sequence).

This clone was observed a handful of times. V and J are TRBV28 and TRBJ2-7, with D maybe TRBD1 (6 bases). From germline, CDR1 is MDHEN and CDR2 SYDVKM. The CDR3 spans 15 residues. Trimming took off 4 bases at V and 0 bases at J, with 13 bases between the two ends. CDR3: CASSSTGPSSYEQYF. The CDR3 nucleotides are TGTGCCAGCAGTTCGACAGGCCCCAGCTCCTACGAGCAGTACTTC.

In its sample, this clone was seen once. The CDR3 protein is CASSYPGATTGELFF. The CDR3 region has the DNA TGTGCCAGCAGTTACCCCGGGGCCACGACTGGGGAGCTGTTTTTT. The V gene is TRBV7-9, the J gene TRBJ2-2; D tentatively fits TRBD1 or TRBD2 (5 bases each). V lost 6 bases and J lost 8, with 19 bases in between. The CDR3 covers 15 residues. Germline V gives CDR1 SEHNR, CDR2 FQNEAQ (reference sequence).

The chain carries TRBV18 and TRBJ1-3; weak D call: TRBD1 (5 bases). The germline V gene encodes CDR1 KGHSH and CDR2 LQKENI. V lost 5 bases to trimming and J lost 2 bases, with 10 bases between them. The CDR3 contains 14 residues. The DNA for the CDR3 is TGTGCCAGCTCAATCGACAGCACTGGAAACACCATATATTTT. Its protein is CASSIDSTGNTIYF.

This clone was seen a handful of times. The chain is built from TRBV19 and TRBJ2-7; TRBD1 matches at 9 bases. V was clipped by 8 bases and J by 11 bases; unmatched bases: 10. The CDR3 extends over 12 amino acids. Germline CDR1 is LNHDA and CDR2 is SQIVND (reference sequence). The CDR3 DNA is TGTGCCAGTGATGGTGGGGGGACAGGGAAGTACTTC. Translating gives CASDGGGTGKYF.

This rearrangement joins TRBV4-2 to TRBJ2-5; D possibly corresponds to TRBD2 (5 bases). This CDR3 is 16 amino acids long. Trimming shortened V by 1 base and J by 1 base, and 13 bases separated the two germline ends. Germline V gives CDR1 LGHNA, CDR2 YNFKEQ. In nucleotides, the CDR3 is TGTGCCAGCAGCCAAGGGGGTGGGCTAGCCCAAGAGACCCAGTACTTC. Protein: CASSQGGGLAQETQYF.